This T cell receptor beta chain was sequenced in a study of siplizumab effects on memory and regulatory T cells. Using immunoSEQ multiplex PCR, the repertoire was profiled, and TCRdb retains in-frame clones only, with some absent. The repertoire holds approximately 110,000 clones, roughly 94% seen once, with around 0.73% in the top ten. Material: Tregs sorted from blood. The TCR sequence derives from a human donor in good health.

CDR3 region: CASTNGPKSGYTF. Here the CDR3 DNA reads TGTGCCAGCACCAACGGGCCGAAGTCTGGCTACACCTTC. The chain recombines TRBV6-1 with TRBJ1-2; D unclear. The ends were cut back, 7 bases at V and 7 bases at J, with 16 bases in the middle. The CDR3 is 13 amino acids. Germline V gene data show CDR1 as MNHNS and CDR2 as SASEGT.